What follows are 27 T cell receptor beta chains derived from one specimen sequenced in a study of CD8 T cells in ankylosing spondylitis. Each CDR3 protein gets one entry after TCRdb re-called the 5' RACE reads with MiXCR. Of 150,000 to 200,000 distinct CDR3 sequences in the sample, around a third were seen once. The source material was synovial fluid, either unsorted or a sorted T cell fraction (not recorded which). The receptor source for this set is a male donor with ankylosing spondylitis.

The chain is built from TRBV6-2 or TRBV6-3 and TRBJ2-5; D may be TRBD1 or TRBD2 (5 bases each). CDR1 and CDR2 from the germline V gene are MNHEY and SVGEGT. Trimming removed 4 bases at V and 0 bases at J, with 15 bases between. The CDR3 contains 16 residues. The DNA of the CDR3 is TGTGCCAGCAGTTCCGGGACGAGTTTTTACCAAGAGACCCAGTACTTC. Its translation: CASSSGTSFYQETQYF.

J is TRBJ2-1 and V is TRBV10-3, with 8 bases that match TRBD1. Germline V gene lookup returns CDR1 ENHRY and CDR2 SYGVKD. The CDR3 is 14 residues long. V lost 4 bases, J lost 10 bases, and 9 bases stayed unmatched. This chain's CDR3 is CAISAGQGSPEQFF. CDR3 in DNA: TGTGCCATCAGTGCTGGACAGGGTAGCCCCGAGCAGTTCTTC.

Many counts were recorded for this clonotype. This chain links TRBV20-1 with TRBJ1-3; D unclear. V was clipped by 3 bases and J by 3 bases, with 3 bases between them. The CDR3 has 11 amino acids. Germline CDR1 is DFQATT and CDR2 is SNEGSKA (reference sequence). CDR3 DNA: TGCAGTGCTAGTAGTGGAAACACCATATATTTT. As protein: CSASSGNTIYF.

This clonotype came up many times. The chain is built from TRBV20-1 and TRBJ1-5; 7 nucleotides align to TRBD1. J lost 7 bases, V lost 5 bases, and 14 bases had no gene match. The germline V gene encodes CDR1 DFQATT and CDR2 SNEGSKA (reference sequence). This CDR3 comprises 15 residues. CDR3 bases: TGCAGTGCTTCCGAAAGAGGGGGCAGAAGGCAGCCCCAGCATTTT. Residues: CSASERGGRRQPQHF.

At least ten counts were recorded for this clonotype. This chain uses TRBV7-2 with TRBJ2-7; TRBD2 matches 7 bases. The CDR3 length is 15 residues. V shed 5 bases and J 0 bases; nucleotides not matched to a gene: 7. Per the germline V gene, CDR1 is SGHTA and CDR2 is FQGNSA. The CDR3 loop reads CASSRGGTNSYEQYF. DNA of the CDR3: TGTGCCAGCAGCAGAGGTGGGACTAACTCCTACGAGCAGTACTTC.

This clonotype occurred many times. This chain uses TRBV28 with TRBJ2-1; 7 bases match TRBD2. V shed 2 bases and J 7 bases; nucleotides not matched to a gene: 11. Germline CDR1 is MDHEN and CDR2 is SYDVKM. This CDR3 has 16 residues. The CDR3 loop is CASSLGGGGLQNEQFF. CDR3 coding DNA: TGTGCCAGCAGTTTAGGCGGGGGAGGTTTACAAAATGAGCAGTTCTTC.

The J gene is TRBJ2-5, the V gene TRBV5-1, with 7 positions matching TRBD1. Trimming at V came to 1 base and at J to 2 bases, leaving 11 bases not matched to a gene. This CDR3 comprises 17 residues. Germline CDR1 and CDR2: SGHRS and YFSETQ. DNA of the CDR3: TGCGCCAGCAGCTTGTTCCCCGGGACAGCGTTACAAGAGACCCAGTACTTC. Amino acids: CASSLFPGTALQETQYF. Full variable domain (remainder filled in from reference TRBV5-1 and TRBJ2-5): KAGVTQTPRYLIKTRGQQVTLSCSPISGHRSVSWYQQTPGQGLQFLFEYFSETQRNKGNFPGRFSGRQFSNSRSEMNVSTLELGDSALYLCASSLFPGTALQETQYFGPGTRLLVL.

This clonotype turned up a few times. The rearrangement links TRBV20-1 to TRBJ2-4; TRBD1 matches 7 bases. The CDR3 covers 15 residues. CDR1 and CDR2 from the germline V gene are DFQATT and SNEGSKA (reference sequence). The junction had 7 bases not matched to a gene; V was cut back by 5 bases and J by 0 bases. The CDR3 DNA follows: TGCAGTGCTGAAGACAGGGCGCTAGCCAAAAACATTCAGTACTTC. This gives the protein CSAEDRALAKNIQYF.

This sequence joins TRBV6-2 or TRBV6-3 and TRBJ2-1, with D perhaps TRBD2 (6 bases). CDR3 length: 17 amino acids. The V end was cut by 7 bases, the J end by 4 bases, with 23 bases between. In germline, CDR1 is MNHEY, CDR2 SVGEGT. Here the CDR3 reads CASTPEGTGVGYNEQFF. The CDR3 bases are TGTGCCAGCACCCCGGAGGGGACGGGGGTGGGGTACAATGAGCAGTTCTTC.

The chain links TRBV20-1 to TRBJ1-2, with no clear D. This CDR3 comprises 13 residues. Per germline, CDR1 DFQATT and CDR2 SNEGSKA (reference sequence). V lost 7 bases and J lost 0, with 12 bases in between. CDR3 sequence: CSGTQPTNYGYTF. In nucleotides, the CDR3 is TGCAGTGGCACGCAGCCTACTAACTATGGCTACACCTTC.

This clonotype was seen more than once but under ten times. The rearrangement links TRBV10-3 to TRBJ2-5; either TRBD1 or TRBD2 may supply D (7 bases each). Trimming left V 6 bases short and J 2 bases short, with 22 bases between. The CDR3 length is 17 residues. CDR1 ENHRY and CDR2 SYGVKD come from the germline V gene. Here the CDR3 reads CAISPRGGVSEQETQYF. CDR3 sequence (DNA): TGTGCCATCAGCCCCAGGGGGGGGGTGTCCGAACAAGAGACCCAGTACTTC.

The table lists this clonotype with many counts. The chain couples TRBV6-5 to TRBJ2-3; D unclear. CDR3 length: 11 residues. Per the germline V gene, CDR1 is MNHEY and CDR2 is SVGAGI. Trimming removed 0 bases from V and 8 bases from J, with 3 bases in between. The CDR3 region has the DNA TGTGCCAGCAGTTACTCGACTACGCAGTATTTT. Its protein is CASSYSTTQYF.

This clonotype occurred a few times. The rearrangement joins TRBV20-1 to TRBJ2-3; 14 bases fit TRBD2. This CDR3 region has 16 residues. The germline V gene encodes CDR1 DFQATT and CDR2 SNEGSKA (reference sequence). Trimming cost V 5 bases and J 5 bases; bases outside gene matches: 9. CDR3 sequence reads: CSARSGLAGAKDTQYF. DNA for the CDR3: TGCAGTGCTCGCTCGGGACTAGCGGGAGCTAAAGATACGCAGTATTTT.

The table lists this clonotype with a few counts. The chain joins TRBV30 to TRBJ2-7; 7 bases are shared with TRBD1. The CDR3 extends over 14 amino acids. The V gene's germline CDR1 is GTSNPN and CDR2 SVGIG (reference sequence). With V trimmed by 1 base and J by 3 bases, 6 bases remained unmatched. CDR3 DNA sequence: TGTGCCTGGAGTGCCGGGACAGCTTTCTACGAGCAGTACTTC. This codes for CAWSAGTAFYEQYF.

V usage is TRBV28 and J usage is TRBJ1-2; 8 bases are a match to TRBD1. Unmatched junction bases numbered 12, after V lost 5 bases and J lost 7 bases. CDR3 length equals 15 residues. Germline CDR1 and CDR2: MDHEN and SYDVKM. As DNA, the CDR3 is TGTGCCAGCAGTCGTCCAAGGACAGGGAGTGGTGGCTACACCTTC. Its translation: CASSRPRTGSGGYTF.

The chain is built from TRBV20-1 and TRBJ1-2; D uncertain. V lost 0 bases, J lost 4 bases, and 12 bases lay in between. Germline values: CDR1 DFQATT, CDR2 SNEGSKA (reference sequence). This CDR3 is built from 14 residues. CDR3 DNA: TGCAGTGCTAGAGAAACTGGATGGAGCTATGGCTACACCTTC. It encodes CSARETGWSYGYTF.

This clonotype was observed many times. The chain uses TRBV6-1 and TRBJ1-2; 7 bases align to TRBD1. Trimming took 7 bases from V and 3 from J; bases not matched to a gene: 8. CDR1 and CDR2 (germline): MNHNS, SASEGT. This CDR3 is 14 amino acids long. As DNA, the CDR3 is TGTGCCAGCACCCCAGGGGGAACGGACTATGGCTACACCTTC. It is translated as CASTPGGTDYGYTF.

This clonotype showed up many times. In DNA, the CDR3 is TGCGCCAGCAGCCAAGCTTACGGGGGGCAGTCGTGGCCCCAGTACTTC. It encodes CASSQAYGGQSWPQYF. This rearrangement joins TRBV4-3 to TRBJ2-5; tentative D call: TRBD2 (7 bases). With 1 base removed from V and 9 bases from J, the gap between germline ends came to 21 bases. CDR3 size: 16 residues. Germline CDR1 is LGHNA and CDR2 is YSLEER.

The rearrangement links TRBV27 to TRBJ1-6; the D gene is possibly TRBD1 (5 bases). CDR3 length: 15 amino acids. Germline V gene lookup returns CDR1 MNHEY and CDR2 SMNVEV (reference sequence). V gave up 1 base and J gave up 7 bases, with 11 bases separating them. Here the CDR3 DNA reads TGTGCCAGCAGTTTATATTGGGACGGAAATTCACCCCTCCACTTT. This translates into CASSLYWDGNSPLHF.

There are a few counts of this clonotype. The chain recombines TRBV5-1 with TRBJ1-5, with D maybe TRBD1 (5 bases). Germline V CDR1 and CDR2: SGHRS, YFSETQ. The CDR3 runs to 14 residues. Deletions cut 0 bases from V and 6 bases from J, with 10 bases between. CDR3: CASSLGRGSQPQHF. CDR3 DNA sequence: TGCGCCAGCAGCTTGGGTCGGGGGAGTCAGCCCCAGCATTTT.

This chain connects TRBV20-1 to TRBJ2-2; 12 bases fit TRBD2. Losses at the gene ends were 3 bases for V and 4 bases for J; bases not matched to a gene: 3. The CDR3 loop spans 15 amino acids. Germline V gives CDR1 DFQATT, CDR2 SNEGSKA (reference sequence). CDR3 in amino acids: CSASRLAGVTGELFF. The CDR3 DNA is TGCAGTGCTAGTCGACTAGCGGGGGTCACCGGGGAGCTGTTTTTT.

The sample holds a few counts of this clonotype. The chain uses TRBV2 and TRBJ1-2; D possibly corresponds to TRBD1 (5 bases). Per the germline V gene, CDR1 is SNHLY and CDR2 is FYNNEI. This CDR3 is 14 amino acids long. The V end lost 4 bases, the J end lost 3 bases, and 12 bases lay between the germline ends. In DNA form, the CDR3 reads TGTGCCAGCAGTGGGGCCGGGGGATACTATGGCTACACCTTC. Its protein is CASSGAGGYYGYTF.

The V and J genes are TRBV29-1 and TRBJ2-7; D possibly corresponds to TRBD1 (5 bases). The ends were cut back, 6 bases at V and 4 bases at J, with 16 bases in the middle. This CDR3 has 13 residues. In germline, CDR1 is SQVTM, CDR2 ANQGSEA. The CDR3 DNA follows: TGCAGCGTCACCCTGGGGCCATTATACGAGCAGTACTTC. Amino acid sequence: CSVTLGPLYEQYF.

The CDR3 region is CASSSKGLAGGETQYF. CDR3 nucleotides: TGTGCCAGCAGCTCGAAGGGACTAGCGGGCGGGGAGACCCAGTACTTC. The V and J genes are TRBV11-3 and TRBJ2-5; 12 positions match TRBD2. Losses at the gene ends were 4 bases for V and 5 bases for J; bases not matched to a gene: 8. The CDR3 is made up of 16 amino acids. Germline V gives CDR1 SGHNT, CDR2 YENEEA. Full variable domain (remainder filled in from reference TRBV11-3 and TRBJ2-5): EAGVVQSPRYKIIEKKQPVAFWCNPISGHNTLYWYLQNLGQGPELLIRYENEEAVDDSQLPKDRFSAERLKGVDSTLKIQPAELGDSAVYLCASSSKGLAGGETQYFGPGTRLLVL.

The rearrangement joins TRBV20-1 to TRBJ1-1, with D unresolved. This CDR3 contains 11 residues. The V end lost 4 bases, the J end lost 3 bases, and 6 bases lay between the germline ends. Germline values: CDR1 DFQATT, CDR2 SNEGSKA (reference sequence). The CDR3 DNA reads as TGCAGTGCTACCCACTACACTGAAGCTTTCTTT. Translating gives CSATHYTEAFF.

The J gene is TRBJ2-2, the V gene TRBV12-3 or TRBV12-4; a possible D gene is TRBD2 (5 bases). V lost 10 bases and J 2 bases, leaving 17 bases between the germline ends. The CDR3 covers 15 residues. DNA for the CDR3: TGTGCCACAAGGAAAGCGGATTTAAACACCGGGGAGCTGTTTTTT. Amino acid sequence: CATRKADLNTGELFF.

The rearrangement links TRBV19 to TRBJ2-1; D possibly corresponds to TRBD2 (5 bases). The CDR3 is 12 residues long. Germline assignment: CDR1 LNHDA and CDR2 SQIVND (reference sequence). V lost 7 bases, J lost 8 bases, and 12 bases lay in between. CDR3 nucleotides: TGTGCCAGTATCGGGGTTCGGGATGAGCAGTTCTTC. Translation gives CASIGVRDEQFF.